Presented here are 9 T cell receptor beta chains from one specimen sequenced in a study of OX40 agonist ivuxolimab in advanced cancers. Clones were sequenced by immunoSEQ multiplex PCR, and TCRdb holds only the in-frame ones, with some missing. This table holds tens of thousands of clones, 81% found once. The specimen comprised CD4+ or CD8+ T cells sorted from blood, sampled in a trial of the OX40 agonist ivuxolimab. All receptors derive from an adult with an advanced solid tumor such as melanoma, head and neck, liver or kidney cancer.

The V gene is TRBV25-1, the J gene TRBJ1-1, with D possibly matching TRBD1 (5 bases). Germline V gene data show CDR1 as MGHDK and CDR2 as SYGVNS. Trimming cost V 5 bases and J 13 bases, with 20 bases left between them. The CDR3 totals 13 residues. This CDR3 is CASSHRDGSIDFF. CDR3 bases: TGTGCCAGCAGTCATAGGGACGGGTCGATTGATTTCTTT. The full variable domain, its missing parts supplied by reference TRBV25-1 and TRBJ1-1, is EADIYQTPRYLVIGTGKKITLECSQTMGHDKMYWYQQDPGMELHLIHYSYGVNSTEKGDLSSESTVSRIRTEHFPLTLESARPSHTSQYLCASSHRDGSIDFFGQGTRLTVV.

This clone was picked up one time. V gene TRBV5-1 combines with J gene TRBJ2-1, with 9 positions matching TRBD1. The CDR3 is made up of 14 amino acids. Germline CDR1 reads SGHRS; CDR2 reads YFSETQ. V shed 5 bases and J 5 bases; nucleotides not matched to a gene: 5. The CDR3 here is CASSSGTGNNEQFF. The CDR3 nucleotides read TGCGCCAGCAGTTCCGGGACAGGGAACAATGAGCAGTTCTTC. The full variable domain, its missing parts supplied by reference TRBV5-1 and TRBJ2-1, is KAGVTQTPRYLIKTRGQQVTLSCSPISGHRSVSWYQQTPGQGLQFLFEYFSETQRNKGNFPGRFSGRQFSNSRSEMNVSTLELGDSALYLCASSSGTGNNEQFFGPGTRLTVL.

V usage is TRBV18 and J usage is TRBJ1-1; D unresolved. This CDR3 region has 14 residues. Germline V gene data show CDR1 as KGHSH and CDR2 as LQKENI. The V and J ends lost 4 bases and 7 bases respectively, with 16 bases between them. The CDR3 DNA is TGTGCCAGCTCACAGGTGGAAACCGGCCTTGAAGCTTTCTTT. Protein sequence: CASSQVETGLEAFF.

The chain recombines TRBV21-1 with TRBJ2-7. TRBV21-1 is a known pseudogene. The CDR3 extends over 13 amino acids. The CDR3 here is CASSNGLVDEQYF. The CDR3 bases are TGTGCCAGCAGCAATGGGTTAGTCGACGAGCAGTACTTC.

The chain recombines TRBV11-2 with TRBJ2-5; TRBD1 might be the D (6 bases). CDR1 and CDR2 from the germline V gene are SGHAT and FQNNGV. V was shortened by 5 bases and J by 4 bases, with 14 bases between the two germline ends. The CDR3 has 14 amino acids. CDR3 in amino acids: CASSGWGRRETQYF. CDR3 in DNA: TGTGCCAGCAGCGGCTGGGGGCGTAGAGAGACCCAGTACTTC.

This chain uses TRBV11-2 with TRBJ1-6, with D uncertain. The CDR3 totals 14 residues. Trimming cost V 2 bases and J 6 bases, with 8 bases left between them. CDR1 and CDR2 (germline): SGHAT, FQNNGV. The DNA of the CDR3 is TGTGCCAGCAGCTTACAAGGCATTAATTCACCCCTCCACTTT. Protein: CASSLQGINSPLHF.

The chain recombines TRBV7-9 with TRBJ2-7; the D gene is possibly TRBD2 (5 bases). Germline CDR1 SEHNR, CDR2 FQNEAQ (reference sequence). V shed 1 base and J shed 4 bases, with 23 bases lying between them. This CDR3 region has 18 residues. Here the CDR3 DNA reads TGTGCCAGCAGCTTAGGTCAGCATACTACGGGTCGGGATTACGAGCAGTACTTC. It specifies CASSLGQHTTGRDYEQYF.

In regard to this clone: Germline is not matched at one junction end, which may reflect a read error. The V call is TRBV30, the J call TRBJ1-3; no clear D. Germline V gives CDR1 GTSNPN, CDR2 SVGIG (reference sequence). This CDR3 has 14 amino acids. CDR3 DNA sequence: TGTGCCTGGAGTGGGCGCAGAACTGGGAACACCATATATTTT. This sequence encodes CAWSGRRTGNTIYF.

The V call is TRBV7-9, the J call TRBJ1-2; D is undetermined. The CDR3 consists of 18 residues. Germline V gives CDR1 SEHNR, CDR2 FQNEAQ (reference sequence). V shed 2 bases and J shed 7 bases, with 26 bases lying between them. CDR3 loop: CASSLNYSGRRLGRGYTF. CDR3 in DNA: TGTGCCAGCAGCTTAAATTATTCGGGCAGGCGATTAGGTCGTGGCTACACCTTC.